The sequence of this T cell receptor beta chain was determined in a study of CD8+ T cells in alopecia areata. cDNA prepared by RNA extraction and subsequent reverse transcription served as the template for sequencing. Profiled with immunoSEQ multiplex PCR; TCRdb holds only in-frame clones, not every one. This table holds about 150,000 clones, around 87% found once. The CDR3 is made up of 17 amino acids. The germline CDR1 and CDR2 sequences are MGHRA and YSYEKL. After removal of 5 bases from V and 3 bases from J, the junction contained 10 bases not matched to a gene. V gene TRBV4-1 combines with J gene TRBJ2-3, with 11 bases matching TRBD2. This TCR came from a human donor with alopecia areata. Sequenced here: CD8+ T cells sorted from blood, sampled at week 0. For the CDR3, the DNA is TGCGCCAGCAGCGATAGCGGGAGGGCCGTAGAAACAGATACGCAGTATTTT. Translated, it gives CASSDSGRAVETDTQYF.